This T cell receptor (beta chain) came from a study of identical twins. General study points: Findings came from cross-sectional statistics, without long-term follow-up of donors.

Template switching introduced a universal primer site, and the cDNA bore unique molecular identifiers. TCRdb used MiXCR to reprocess the 5' RACE reads, holding one entry per CDR3 protein. The profile shows hundreds of thousands of distinct CDR3 sequences, approximately 9% of them singletons. This clonotype has ten or more counts. Its specificity is unknown. Germline V gene lookup returns CDR1 LGHNA and CDR2 YNFKEQ. The CDR3 runs 16 residues. With 1 base clipped from V and 2 bases from J, the junction kept 5 bases outside the gene matches. This sample was also put to use in a study of yellow fever vaccine responses in identical twins.

The V gene is TRBV4-2, the J gene TRBJ2-1, with 7 bases aligning to TRBD2. The clonotype comes from a young woman in good health. Sample: PBMCs. Here the CDR3 DNA reads TGTGCCAGCAGCCAAGGTATGGCGGGGGCCTACAATGAGCAGTTCTTC. Residues: CASSQGMAGAYNEQFF.